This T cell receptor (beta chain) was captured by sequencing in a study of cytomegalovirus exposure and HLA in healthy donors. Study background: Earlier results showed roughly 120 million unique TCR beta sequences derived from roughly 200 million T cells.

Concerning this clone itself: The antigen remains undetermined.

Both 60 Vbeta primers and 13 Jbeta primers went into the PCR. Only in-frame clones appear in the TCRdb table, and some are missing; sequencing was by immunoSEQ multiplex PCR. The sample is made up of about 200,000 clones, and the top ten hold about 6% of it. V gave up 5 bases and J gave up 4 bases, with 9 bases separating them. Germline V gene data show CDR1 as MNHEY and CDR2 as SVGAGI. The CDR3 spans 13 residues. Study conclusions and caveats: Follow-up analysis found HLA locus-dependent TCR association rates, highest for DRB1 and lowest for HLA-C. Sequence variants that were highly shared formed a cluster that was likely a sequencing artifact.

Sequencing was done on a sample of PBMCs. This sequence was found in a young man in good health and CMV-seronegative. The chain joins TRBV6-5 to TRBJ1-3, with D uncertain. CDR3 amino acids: CASSPGRGNTIYF. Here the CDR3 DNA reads TGTGCCAGCAGTCCTGGGAGGGGAAACACCATATATTTT.